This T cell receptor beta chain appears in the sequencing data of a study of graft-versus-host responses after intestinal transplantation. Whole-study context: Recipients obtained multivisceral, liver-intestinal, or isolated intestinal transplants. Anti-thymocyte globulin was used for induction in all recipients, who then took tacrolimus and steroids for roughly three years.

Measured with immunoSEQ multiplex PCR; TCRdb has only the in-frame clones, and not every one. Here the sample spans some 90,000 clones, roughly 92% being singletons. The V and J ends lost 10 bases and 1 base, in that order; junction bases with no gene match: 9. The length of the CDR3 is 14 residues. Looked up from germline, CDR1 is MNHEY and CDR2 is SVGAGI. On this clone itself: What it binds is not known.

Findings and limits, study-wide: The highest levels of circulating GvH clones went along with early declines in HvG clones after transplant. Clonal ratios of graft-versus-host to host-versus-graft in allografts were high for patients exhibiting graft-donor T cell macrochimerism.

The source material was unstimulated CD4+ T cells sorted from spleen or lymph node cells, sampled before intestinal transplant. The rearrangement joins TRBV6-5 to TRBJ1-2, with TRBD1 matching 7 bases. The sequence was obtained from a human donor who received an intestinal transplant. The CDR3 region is CATQRGQHNYGYTF. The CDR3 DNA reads TGTGCCACTCAACGGGGACAGCATAACTATGGCTACACCTTC.